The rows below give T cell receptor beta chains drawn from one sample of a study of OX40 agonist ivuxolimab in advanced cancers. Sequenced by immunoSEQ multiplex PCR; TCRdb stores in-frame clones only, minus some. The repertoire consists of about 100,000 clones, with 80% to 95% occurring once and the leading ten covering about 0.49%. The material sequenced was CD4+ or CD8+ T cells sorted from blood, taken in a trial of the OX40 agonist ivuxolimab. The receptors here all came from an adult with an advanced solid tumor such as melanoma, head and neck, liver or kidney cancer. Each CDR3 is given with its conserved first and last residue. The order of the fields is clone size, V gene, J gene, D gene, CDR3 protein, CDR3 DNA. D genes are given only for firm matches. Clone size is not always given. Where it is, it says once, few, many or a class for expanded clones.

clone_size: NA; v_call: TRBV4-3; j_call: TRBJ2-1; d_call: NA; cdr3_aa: CASSKNWADSYNEQFF; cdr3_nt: TGCGCCAGCAGCAAAAATTGGGCGGACTCCTACAATGAGCAGTTCTTC
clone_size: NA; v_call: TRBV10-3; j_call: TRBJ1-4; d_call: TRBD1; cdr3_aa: CAIGTGFPEKLFF; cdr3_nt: TGTGCCATCGGGACAGGATTCCCGGAAAAACTGTTTTTT
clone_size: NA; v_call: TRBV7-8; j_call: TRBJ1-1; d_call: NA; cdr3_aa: CASSLRGLMNTEAFF; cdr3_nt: TGTGCCAGCAGCTTACGAGGCCTCATGAACACTGAAGCTTTCTTT
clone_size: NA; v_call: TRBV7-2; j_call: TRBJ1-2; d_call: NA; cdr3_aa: CASSPSSGYGYTF; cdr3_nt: TGTGCCAGCAGCCCCTCCTCGGGGTATGGCTACACCTTC
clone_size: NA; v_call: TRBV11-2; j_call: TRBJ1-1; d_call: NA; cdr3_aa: CASSLVGQGLGEAFF; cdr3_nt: TGTGCCAGCAGCTTAGTAGGGCAGGGGCTGGGTGAAGCTTTCTTT
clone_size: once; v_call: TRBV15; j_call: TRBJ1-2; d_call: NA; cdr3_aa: CATSSGGSGVGYTF; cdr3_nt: TGTGCCACCAGCAGTGGCGGGTCAGGGGTTGGCTACACCTTC
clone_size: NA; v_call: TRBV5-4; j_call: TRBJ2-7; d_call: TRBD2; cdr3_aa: CASSFSGSYEQYF; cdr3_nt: TGTGCCAGCAGCTTCAGCGGGAGTTACGAGCAGTACTTC
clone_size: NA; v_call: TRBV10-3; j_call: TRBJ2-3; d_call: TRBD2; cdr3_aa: CAISDLGRTSGSVIDTQYF; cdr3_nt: TGTGCCATCAGTGATTTGGGGAGGACTAGCGGGAGTGTTATAGATACGCAGTATTTT
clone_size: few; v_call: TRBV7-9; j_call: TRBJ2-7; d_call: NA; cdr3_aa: CASSPNGGGREQYF; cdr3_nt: TGTGCCAGCAGCCCCAATGGGGGAGGACGGGAGCAGTACTTC
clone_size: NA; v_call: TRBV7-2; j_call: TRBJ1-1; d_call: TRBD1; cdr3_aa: CATRTGGSGTEAFF; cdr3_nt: TGTGCCACCCGGACAGGGGGAAGTGGCACTGAAGCTTTCTTT
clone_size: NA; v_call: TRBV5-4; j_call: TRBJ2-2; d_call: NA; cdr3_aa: CASSLEPLRDTGELFF; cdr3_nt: TGTGCCAGCAGCTTGGAGCCTTTAAGGGACACCGGGGAGCTGTTTTTT
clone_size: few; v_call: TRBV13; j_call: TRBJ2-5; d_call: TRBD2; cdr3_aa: CASSFELAGGPQYF; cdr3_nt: TGTGCCAGCAGCTTCGAGCTAGCGGGAGGCCCCCAGTACTTC
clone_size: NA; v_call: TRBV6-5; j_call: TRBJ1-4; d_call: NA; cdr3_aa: CASRSTGQGNEKLFF; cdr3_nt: TGTGCCAGCAGATCGACAGGCCAGGGTAATGAAAAACTGTTTTTT
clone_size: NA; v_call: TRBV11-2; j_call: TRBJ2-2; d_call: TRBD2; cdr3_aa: CASSHSTLAGGAVGELFF; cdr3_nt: TGTGCCAGCAGCCACTCCACGCTAGCGGGAGGGGCAGTCGGGGAGCTGTTTTTT
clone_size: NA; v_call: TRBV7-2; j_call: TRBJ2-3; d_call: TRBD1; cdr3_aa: CASRGQVADTQYF; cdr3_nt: TGTGCCAGCCGGGGACAGGTTGCAGATACGCAGTATTTT
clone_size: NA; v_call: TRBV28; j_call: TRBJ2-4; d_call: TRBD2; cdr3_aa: CASSLGASGEKNIQYF; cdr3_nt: TGTGCCAGCAGTTTAGGGGCTAGCGGGGAAAAAAACATTCAGTACTTC